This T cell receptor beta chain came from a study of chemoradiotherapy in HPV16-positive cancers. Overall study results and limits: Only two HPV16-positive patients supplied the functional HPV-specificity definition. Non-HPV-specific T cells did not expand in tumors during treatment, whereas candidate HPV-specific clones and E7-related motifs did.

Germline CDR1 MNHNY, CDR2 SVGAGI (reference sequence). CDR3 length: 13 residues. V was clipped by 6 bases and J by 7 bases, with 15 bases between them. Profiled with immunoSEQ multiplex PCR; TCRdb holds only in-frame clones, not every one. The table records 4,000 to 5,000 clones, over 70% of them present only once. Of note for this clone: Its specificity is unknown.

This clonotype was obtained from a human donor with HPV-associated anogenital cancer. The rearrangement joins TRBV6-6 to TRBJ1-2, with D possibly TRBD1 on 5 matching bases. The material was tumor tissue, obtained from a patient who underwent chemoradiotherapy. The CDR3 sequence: CASRGPGRSGYTF. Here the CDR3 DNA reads TGTGCCAGCAGGGGGCCGGGAAGAAGTGGCTACACCTTC.